This T cell receptor beta chain was sequenced for a study of blood T cell repertoires in COVID-19. Germline loops: CDR1 GTSNPN, CDR2 SVGIG (reference sequence). This CDR3 has 15 amino acids. V lost 5 bases and J lost 0; bases outside the gene matches: 10. The data were produced by immunoSEQ multiplex PCR, yet TCRdb's version contains in-frame clones alone and is incomplete. The sample consists of some 410,000 clones, 85% to 90% of them appearing once. The chain joins TRBV30 to TRBJ2-7, with 7 positions matching TRBD1. This receptor was taken from a woman aged 25 to 45 with acute COVID-19. The sample taken for sequencing was PBMCs or T cells enriched from blood (not recorded which). The CDR3 loop is CAWAHRDRVSYEQYF. DNA for the CDR3: TGTGCCTGGGCCCACCGGGACAGAGTCTCCTACGAGCAGTACTTC.